A single sample is the source of the 11 T cell receptor beta chains below, sequenced in a study of T cell responses to AZD1222 COVID-19 vaccine. TCRdb keeps only in-frame clones here, not all; method: immunoSEQ multiplex PCR. The table shows fewer than 120,000 clones, with around 90% occurring only once. Sequencing used peripheral blood, obtained on day 0 of AZD1222 vaccination. The receptors come from an adult in good health.

The chain couples TRBV24-1 to TRBJ2-2; possibly TRBD1 for D (5 bases). This CDR3 spans 14 amino acids. Germline assignment: CDR1 KGHDR and CDR2 SFDVKD. Trimming shortened V by 2 bases and J by 5 bases, and 8 bases separated the two germline ends. The chain's CDR3 is CATSDSGATGELFF. CDR3 sequence (DNA): TGTGCCACCAGTGATTCTGGGGCAACCGGGGAGCTGTTTTTT.

The chain is built from TRBV12-3 or TRBV12-4 and TRBJ1-4; unclear D gene. V was trimmed by 5 bases and J by 11 bases, leaving 9 bases between them. This CDR3 comprises 11 residues. The CDR3 bases are TGTGCCAGCAGTGAAATGTCGAAACTGTTTTTT. As protein: CASSEMSKLFF.

The V gene is TRBV3-1 (or the pseudogene TRBV3-2), the J gene TRBJ2-7; D unresolved. Germline CDR1 reads LGHDT; CDR2 reads YNNKEL (reference sequence). CDR3 size: 12 residues. Trimming left V 3 bases short and J 3 bases short, with 6 bases between. The CDR3 loop is CASSHRSYEQYF. CDR3 bases: TGTGCCAGCAGCCATCGCAGCTACGAGCAGTACTTC.

The chain couples TRBV12-3 or TRBV12-4 to TRBJ1-1; D gene unclear. The CDR3 totals 12 residues. V was cut by 6 bases and J by 8 bases, with 13 bases left in between. The CDR3 nucleotides read TGTGCCAGCAGGTCAGAGTCCGCAGAAGCTTTCTTT. Translated, it gives CASRSESAEAFF.

This sequence joins TRBV24-1 and TRBJ2-7; D is unresolved. Per germline, CDR1 KGHDR and CDR2 SFDVKD. V was shortened by 6 bases and J by 6 bases, with 14 bases between the two germline ends. This CDR3 contains 13 residues. CDR3 coding DNA: TGTGCCACCAGTTCCGGCTATCTGGCCGAGCAGTACTTC. As protein: CATSSGYLAEQYF.

The chain carries TRBV4-1 and TRBJ2-5, with 10 bases that match TRBD2. The trim removed 0 bases at V and 4 bases at J, leaving 14 bases unmatched. CDR3 length: 19 residues. CDR1 is MGHRA and CDR2 is YSYEKL in the germline V gene. The DNA of the CDR3 is TGCGCCAGCAGCCAAGAGTCGGGCCTAGCGGGGGTTACCGGAGAGACCCAGTACTTC. Its protein product is CASSQESGLAGVTGETQYF.

V usage is TRBV27 and J usage is TRBJ1-2; TRBD1 agrees at 8 bases. Germline values: CDR1 MNHEY, CDR2 SMNVEV (reference sequence). The CDR3 extends over 13 amino acids. The junction had 7 bases not matched to a gene; V was cut back by 3 bases and J by 10 bases. CDR3 residues: CASSLTRGQVYTF. The CDR3 DNA sequence: TGTGCCAGCAGTTTGACCAGGGGGCAGGTCTACACCTTC.

CDR3 amino acids: CASSPASGSMYEQYF. Here the CDR3 DNA reads TGTGCCAGCAGCCCGGCTAGCGGGAGTATGTACGAGCAGTACTTC. This sequence joins TRBV7-2 and TRBJ2-7; TRBD2 matches at 10 bases. CDR1 and CDR2 from the germline V gene are SGHTA and FQGNSA. Unmatched junction bases numbered 8, after V lost 5 bases and J lost 4 bases. The CDR3 contains 15 residues.

This clone was recorded only once. The genes are TRBV6-6 and TRBJ2-7, with 8 nucleotides matching TRBD1. Germline V CDR1 and CDR2: MNHNY, SVGAGI (reference sequence). The V segment lost 4 bases and the J segment 6 bases; nucleotides outside the gene matches: 2. This CDR3 has 12 amino acids. The CDR3: CASSSTGGEQYF. CDR3 nucleotide sequence: TGTGCCAGCAGTTCCACAGGGGGCGAGCAGTACTTC.

The J gene is TRBJ2-3, the V gene TRBV6-5; 7 nucleotides align to TRBD2. V lost 7 bases, J lost 1 base, and 5 bases stayed unmatched. This CDR3 region has 14 residues. The germline CDR1 and CDR2 sequences are MNHEY and SVGAGI. The DNA for the CDR3 is TGTGCCAGCAATGGGGCGGGGGGCACAGATACGCAGTATTTT. Translated, it gives CASNGAGGTDTQYF.

This chain uses TRBV3-1 (or the pseudogene TRBV3-2) with TRBJ1-5, with D unresolved. The CDR3 totals 14 residues. V was pared by 1 base and J by 3 bases, with 7 bases between. Germline CDR1 is LGHDT and CDR2 is YNNKEL (reference sequence). CDR3 DNA: TGTGCCAGCAGCCAAGCGATTTCCAATCAGCCCCAGCATTTT. Residues: CASSQAISNQPQHF.